This TCR beta chain was captured by sequencing in a study of neurological immune-mediated disorders. Study-level points and caveats: No CDR3 amino acid sequences were shared by expanded clones across subjects, suggesting private repertoires in all groups.

Time point in this sample: technical triplicate 2. Source material was 2 million unsorted PBMCs, stored at -80 °C in RNAlater. A single run covered 15-18 subjects with over 180 million TCR-beta sequences. One entry per CDR3 protein, called by TCRdb with MiXCR from the 5' RACE reads. The sample contains about 59,000 distinct CDR3 sequences, about 24% of which appear only once. Trimming cost V 1 base and J 6 bases; bases outside gene matches: 6. Per germline, CDR1 MGHRA and CDR2 YSYEKL. The CDR3 loop spans 16 amino acids. In this sample, this clonotype turned up many times. Its antigen is not known. The rearrangement joins TRBV4-1 to TRBJ2-1; 10 bases agree with TRBD2. The sequence was collected from a man aged 60 to 69 with HTLV-1-associated myelopathy (HAM/TSP). Sequenced: PBMCs. The CDR3 protein is CASSQVASGRTNEQFF. DNA for the CDR3: TGCGCCAGCAGCCAAGTCGCTAGCGGGAGAACCAATGAGCAGTTCTTC.